Below are 31 T cell receptor beta chains sequenced from a single sample in a study of blood T cell repertoires in COVID-19. Assay: immunoSEQ multiplex PCR; the TCRdb copy retains only in-frame clones and omits some. The table has about 310,000 clones, around nine tenths seen once. The source material was PBMCs or T cells enriched from blood (not recorded which). The receptor source for this set is a woman in her forties who had recovered from COVID-19.

The CDR3 region has the DNA TGTGCCAGCAGTGACAATGACATCTTCACCTACGAGCAGTACTTC. This codes for CASSDNDIFTYEQYF. This chain connects TRBV25-1 to TRBJ2-7; no firm D call. This CDR3 is built from 15 residues. The germline CDR1 and CDR2 sequences are MGHDK and SYGVNS. V was clipped by 3 bases and J by 2 bases, with 14 bases between them.

CDR3: CATSRDTKATAYNEKLFF. As DNA, the CDR3 is TGTGCCACCAGCAGAGATACCAAGGCTACAGCCTATAATGAAAAACTGTTTTTT. The rearrangement links TRBV15 to TRBJ1-4; D not resolved. The CDR3 covers 18 residues. V lost 0 bases, J lost 4 bases, and 18 bases lay in between. The germline V gene encodes CDR1 LNHNV and CDR2 YYDKDF (reference sequence).

The chain links TRBV19 to TRBJ1-4; D ambiguous. CDR1 is LNHDA, CDR2 SQIVND, per germline (reference sequence). CDR3 length equals 10 residues. V lost 7 bases and J lost 8, with 5 bases in between. CDR3 sequence (DNA): TGTGCCAGTATAACAGAAAAACTGTTTTTT. Translated, it gives CASITEKLFF.

The J gene is TRBJ2-5, the V gene TRBV7-8, with a possible D match to TRBD1 (8 bases). The germline V gene has CDR1 SGHVS and CDR2 FQNEAQ. This CDR3 comprises 15 residues. Trimming cost V 2 bases and J 5 bases, with 15 bases left between them. This CDR3 is CASSLREGTGETQYF. CDR3 DNA: TGTGCCAGCAGCTTAAGGGAGGGGACAGGCGAGACCCAGTACTTC.

This clone has a handful of counts. This chain links TRBV5-1 with TRBJ2-2; D gene ambiguous. This CDR3 has 15 amino acids. Germline V gene sequence: CDR1 SGHRS, CDR2 YFSETQ. Between the trimmed V and J ends, which lost 3 bases and 1 base, there was a span of 10 bases. DNA for the CDR3: TGCGCCAGCAGCTCCCCCGAACAGAACACCGGGGAGCTGTTTTTT. Translating gives CASSSPEQNTGELFF.

This chain joins TRBV6-2 or TRBV6-3 and TRBJ2-1, with 8 bases identical to TRBD2. Per the germline V gene, CDR1 is MNHEY and CDR2 is SVGEGT. This CDR3 is built from 15 residues. Trimming cost V 6 bases and J 4 bases; bases outside gene matches: 8. The CDR3 DNA follows: TGTGCCAGCAGCATAGGCGGGGGGAGTTACAATGAGCAGTTCTTC. As protein: CASSIGGGSYNEQFF.

The chain links TRBV12-3 or TRBV12-4 to TRBJ2-1, with D hard to call. V was clipped by 6 bases and J by 7 bases, with 10 bases between them. The CDR3 contains 12 residues. CDR3 bases: TGTGCCAGCAGCACAAACGGGAATGAGCAGTTCTTC. Protein sequence: CASSTNGNEQFF.

This rearrangement joins TRBV3-1 (or the pseudogene TRBV3-2) to TRBJ1-1; tentatively, D is TRBD1 (6 bases). V lost 4 bases to trimming and J lost 4 bases, with 13 bases between them. Germline CDR1 LGHDT, CDR2 YNNKEL (reference sequence). This CDR3 spans 14 amino acids. For the CDR3, the DNA is TGTGCCAGCAGCCCACAGGGTTTAGTCACTGAAGCTTTCTTT. Protein: CASSPQGLVTEAFF.

The V call is TRBV2, the J call TRBJ1-6; 9 bases fit TRBD1. Germline values: CDR1 SNHLY, CDR2 FYNNEI. CDR3 length: 15 residues. The trim removed 7 bases at V and 9 bases at J, leaving 10 bases unmatched. The CDR3 sequence: CASTYSRDRVSPLHF. The CDR3 region has the DNA TGTGCCAGCACCTATTCCCGGGACAGGGTTTCACCCCTCCACTTT.

V and J are TRBV9 and TRBJ2-1; 11 nucleotides agree with TRBD2. V shed 2 bases, J shed 4 bases, and the junction held 8 bases outside the gene matches. CDR1 and CDR2 from the germline V gene are SGDLS and YYNGEE. The CDR3 totals 17 residues. The CDR3 DNA reads as TGTGCCAGCAGCGTGGCGTCTAGCGGGAGGACGTACAATGAGCAGTTCTTC. Translation gives CASSVASSGRTYNEQFF.

This chain connects TRBV27 to TRBJ2-5; TRBD1 might be the D (6 bases). Trimming shortened V by 5 bases and J by 1 base, and 8 bases separated the two germline ends. Germline V gene data show CDR1 as MNHEY and CDR2 as SMNVEV (reference sequence). The CDR3 consists of 13 residues. In DNA form, the CDR3 reads TGTGCCAGCAGTAAGGACAGCCAAGAGACCCAGTACTTC. Its translation is CASSKDSQETQYF.

V usage is TRBV9 and J usage is TRBJ1-3, with a possible D match to TRBD1 (6 bases). Germline CDR1 reads SGDLS; CDR2 reads YYNGEE. V dropped 4 bases and J dropped 0 bases, with 14 bases sitting between them. The CDR3 runs 16 residues. CDR3 sequence reads: CASSSDRVRSGNTIYF. CDR3 DNA sequence: TGTGCCAGCAGCTCGGACAGAGTTCGCTCTGGAAACACCATATATTTT.

In DNA, the CDR3 is TGTGCCAGCAGCTACTCCGGGACTAGCGGGCACAATGAGCAGTTCTTC. Its translation: CASSYSGTSGHNEQFF. The V call is TRBV5-4, the J call TRBJ2-1, with TRBD2 identical over 12 bases. The germline V gene encodes CDR1 SGHNT and CDR2 YYREEE (reference sequence). CDR3 size: 16 residues. Trimming removed 3 bases from V and 5 bases from J; junction bases left unmatched: 6.

This clone was found once. The chain has TRBV24-1 and TRBJ2-3; D remains unclear. CDR3 length: 11 residues. Trimming shortened V by 9 bases and J by 5 bases, and 8 bases separated the two germline ends. Germline V CDR1 and CDR2: KGHDR, SFDVKD. CDR3 amino acids: CATEVGDTQYF. As DNA, the CDR3 is TGTGCCACCGAGGTCGGAGATACGCAGTATTTT.

This clone was recorded many times. The chain uses TRBV30 and TRBJ1-5, with D tentatively TRBD1 (5 bases). Trimming removed 5 bases at V and 3 bases at J, with 11 bases between. CDR3 length: 13 residues. CDR1 is GTSNPN and CDR2 is SVGIG in the germline V gene (reference sequence). The CDR3 protein is CAWADSYNQPQHF. CDR3 bases: TGTGCCTGGGCCGACAGTTACAATCAGCCCCAGCATTTT.

This sequence joins TRBV6-1 and TRBJ1-5, with 8 nucleotides matching TRBD1. Germline CDR1 and CDR2: MNHNS and SASEGT. The CDR3 consists of 15 residues. V shed 2 bases and J 6 bases; nucleotides not matched to a gene: 6. The DNA of the CDR3 is TGTGCCAGCAGTGAACCCGACAGGGGCGGTCAGCCCCAGCATTTT. Translating it yields CASSEPDRGGQPQHF.

The chain carries TRBV7-3 and TRBJ2-7, with D perhaps matching TRBD2 (6 bases). The CDR3 runs 14 residues. Per germline, CDR1 SGHTA and CDR2 FQGTGA. V lost 0 bases and J lost 6, with 12 bases in between. CDR3 sequence: CASSLTGGIREQYF. DNA of the CDR3: TGTGCCAGCAGCTTAACGGGGGGAATCCGCGAGCAGTACTTC.

The chain has TRBV15 and TRBJ1-4; D is perhaps TRBD1 (5 bases). Trimming cost V 0 bases and J 6 bases, with 11 bases left between them. The CDR3 extends over 15 amino acids. The germline CDR1 and CDR2 sequences are LNHNV and YYDKDF (reference sequence). This chain's CDR3 is CATSRDPGWDEKLFF. CDR3 coding DNA: TGTGCCACCAGCAGAGATCCAGGGTGGGATGAAAAACTGTTTTTT.

This clone appeared a few times. The gene calls are TRBV2 and TRBJ2-5; TRBD1 agrees at 11 bases. CDR1 and CDR2 from the germline V gene are SNHLY and FYNNEI. This CDR3 region has 14 residues. The V and J ends lost 8 bases and 2 bases, in that order; junction bases with no gene match: 4. As DNA, the CDR3 is TGTGCCAGCGGCGGGACAGGGGGACAAGAGACCCAGTACTTC. Protein sequence: CASGGTGGQETQYF.

This clone was seen only once. This chain connects TRBV18 to TRBJ1-2, with 11 nucleotides matching TRBD1. Losses at the gene ends were 3 bases for V and 3 bases for J; bases not matched to a gene: 3. Per germline, CDR1 KGHSH and CDR2 LQKENI. This CDR3 has 15 amino acids. The CDR3 DNA reads as TGTGCCAGCTCACCGGGACAGGGGGAAGACTATGGCTACACCTTC. Amino acids: CASSPGQGEDYGYTF. Variable domain in full (rest from reference TRBV18 and TRBJ1-2): NAGVMQNPRHLVRRRGQEARLRCSPMKGHSHVYWYRQLPEEGLKFMVYLQKENIIDESGMPKERFSAEFPKEGPSILRIQQVVRGDSAAYFCASSPGQGEDYGYTFGSGTRLTVV.

J is TRBJ2-7 and V is TRBV5-6; perhaps TRBD1 as D (6 bases). The CDR3 sequence is 16 residues long. Deletions cut 1 base from V and 2 bases from J, with 16 bases between. In germline, CDR1 is SGHDT, CDR2 YYEEEE. The CDR3 nucleotides read TGTGCCAGCAGCTTGTTCTTTCGACAGGCAGCCTACGAGCAGTACTTC. Protein: CASSLFFRQAAYEQYF.

The J gene is TRBJ1-4, the V gene TRBV28; 7 nucleotides agree with TRBD1. CDR3 length: 15 residues. Germline V lookup: CDR1 MDHEN, CDR2 SYDVKM. Trimming cost V 7 bases and J 0 bases; bases outside gene matches: 5. The CDR3 bases are TGTGCCAGCAACCCTGACAGGGCAACTAATGAAAAACTGTTTTTT. Translated: CASNPDRATNEKLFF.

The genes are TRBV7-3 and TRBJ2-7; the D gene is possibly TRBD2 (5 bases). The germline V gene has CDR1 SGHTA and CDR2 FQGTGA. The CDR3 runs 14 residues. The germline V and J ends were trimmed by 5 bases and 7 bases, with 18 bases remaining between them. This CDR3 is CASSPMASSGEQYF. The CDR3 nucleotides read TGTGCCAGCAGCCCAATGGCCTCATCGGGGGAGCAGTACTTC.

This clone was seen once. This chain joins TRBV18 and TRBJ1-1; D ambiguous. Per the germline V gene, CDR1 is KGHSH and CDR2 is LQKENI. CDR3 length: 12 amino acids. V lost 3 bases and J lost 7, with 9 bases in between. The CDR3 loop is CASSPPGSEAFF. CDR3 bases: TGTGCCAGCTCACCTCCCGGGAGTGAAGCTTTCTTT. Full variable domain (remainder filled in from reference TRBV18 and TRBJ1-1): NAGVMQNPRHLVRRRGQEARLRCSPMKGHSHVYWYRQLPEEGLKFMVYLQKENIIDESGMPKERFSAEFPKEGPSILRIQQVVRGDSAAYFCASSPPGSEAFFGQGTRLTVV.

The chain joins TRBV7-2 to TRBJ2-1; D is possibly TRBD2 (5 bases). Trimming removed 5 bases from V and 4 bases from J, with 18 bases in between. The germline V gene encodes CDR1 SGHTA and CDR2 FQGNSA. This CDR3 has 16 amino acids. The CDR3 sequence: CASSRFGEPPYNEQFF. The CDR3 nucleotides read TGTGCCAGCAGCCGCTTCGGGGAGCCCCCTTACAATGAGCAGTTCTTC. The variable domain in full, with the rest retrieved from reference TRBV7-2 and TRBJ2-1, is GAGVSQSPSNKVTEKGKDVELRCDPISGHTALYWYRQSLGQGLEFLIYFQGNSAPDKSGLPSDRFSAERTGGSVSTLTIQRTQQEDSAVYLCASSRFGEPPYNEQFFGPGTRLTVL.

This rearrangement joins TRBV6-2 or TRBV6-3 to TRBJ2-5; the D gene is possibly TRBD2 (5 bases). V lost 5 bases to trimming and J lost 2 bases, with 15 bases between them. From germline, CDR1 is MNHEY and CDR2 SVGEGT. CDR3 size: 15 residues. In DNA form, the CDR3 reads TGTGCCAGCAGTCCCCCAAGCAGCGGACAAGAGACCCAGTACTTC. Translation gives CASSPPSSGQETQYF.

The gene calls are TRBV28 and TRBJ1-5; perhaps TRBD1 as D (6 bases). V was cut by 5 bases and J by 3 bases, with 14 bases left in between. The CDR3 length is 15 residues. Germline lookup yields CDR1 MDHEN and CDR2 SYDVKM. CDR3: CASSERGSYNQPQHF. DNA of the CDR3: TGTGCCAGCAGTGAAAGGGGGAGCTACAATCAGCCCCAGCATTTT.

A few counts support this clone. The chain joins TRBV29-1 to TRBJ2-1; TRBD2 matches at 9 bases. V lost 5 bases to trimming and J lost 7 bases; unmatched junction nucleotides: 0. CDR3 length equals 11 residues. The germline gives CDR1 SQVTM, CDR2 ANQGSEA. Here the CDR3 reads CSVSGGNEQFF. CDR3 coding DNA: TGCAGCGTTAGCGGGGGGAATGAGCAGTTCTTC.

CDR3 amino acids: CASSPAGTGGEETQYF. The CDR3 bases are TGTGCCAGCAGTCCCGCCGGGACAGGTGGCGAAGAGACCCAGTACTTC. This sequence joins TRBV28 and TRBJ2-5, with 8 positions matching TRBD1. CDR3 length: 16 amino acids. The V gene end was trimmed by 5 bases and the J gene end by 3 bases; junction bases not matched to a gene: 11. Germline V gene lookup returns CDR1 MDHEN and CDR2 SYDVKM.

The chain couples TRBV7-9 to TRBJ2-2; D uncertain. V dropped 3 bases and J dropped 1 base, with 9 bases sitting between them. CDR3 length: 15 amino acids. The germline V gene encodes CDR1 SEHNR and CDR2 FQNEAQ (reference sequence). For the CDR3, the DNA is TGTGCCAGCAGCTTTAGTGCGGTGAACACCGGGGAGCTGTTTTTT. This gives the protein CASSFSAVNTGELFF.

The V gene is TRBV27, the J gene TRBJ1-2; D remains ambiguous. The CDR3 is 15 amino acids. Germline V gives CDR1 MNHEY, CDR2 SMNVEV (reference sequence). V lost 5 bases, J lost 5 bases, and 18 bases lay in between. DNA for the CDR3: TGTGCCAGCAGTCTAAACGGGATTACCCCGTATGGCTACACCTTC. Amino acid sequence: CASSLNGITPYGYTF.